This TCR beta chain was sequenced during a study of radiation and T cells in renal cell carcinoma. At the level of the study: Nephrectomy followed 15 Gy stereotactic body radiation by 4 weeks.

This CDR3 is built from 14 residues. The V and J ends lost 6 bases and 4 bases, in that order; junction bases with no gene match: 9. Germline CDR1 LNHDA, CDR2 SQIVND (reference sequence). As regards this clone: Antigen: not known.

The study, taken as a whole, reports: Baseline intratumoral clonotype presence is unknown without pretreatment biopsies. Top tumor clonotypes rose in blood 2 weeks post-radiation, then contracted.

Some clones are missing from TCRdb's copy, which holds only in-frame ones; the method was immunoSEQ multiplex PCR. The repertoire includes some 58,000 clones, around 80% of them detected once, and about 6.8% sits in the top ten. Stated time point: blood 2 weeks post-SBRT. Treatment defined: 15 Gy SBRT to primary tumor, nephrectomy 4 weeks later. Clear cell pathology was present in this patient's renal cell carcinoma. This TCR came from a man aged 55 to 70 with renal cell carcinoma. The source material was blood, sampled from a patient whose treatment included radiotherapy and nephrectomy. This chain links TRBV19 with TRBJ2-7; TRBD1 matches 7 bases. The CDR3 sequence: CASRVRTGGYEQYF. The DNA for the CDR3 is TGTGCCAGTAGGGTCAGGACAGGCGGATACGAGCAGTACTTC.